This T cell receptor beta chain derives from a study of blood T cell repertoires in COVID-19. The assay was immunoSEQ multiplex PCR, and TCRdb's table has in-frame clones only and misses some. The sample lists approximately 200,000 clones, about 82% occurring once. This CDR3 spans 16 amino acids. With V trimmed by 4 bases and J by 5 bases, 5 bases remained unmatched. Germline-derived CDR1 and CDR2 are SEHNR and FQNEAQ (reference sequence). The specimen sequenced was PBMCs or T cells enriched from blood (not recorded which). The chain joins TRBV7-9 to TRBJ2-7; 16 bases match TRBD2. The sequence came from a woman under 40 who had recovered from COVID-19. The CDR3 nucleotides are TGTGCCAGCAGCTCGGGGACTAGCGGGAGGGTCGACGAGCAGTACTTC. Its protein product is CASSSGTSGRVDEQYF.